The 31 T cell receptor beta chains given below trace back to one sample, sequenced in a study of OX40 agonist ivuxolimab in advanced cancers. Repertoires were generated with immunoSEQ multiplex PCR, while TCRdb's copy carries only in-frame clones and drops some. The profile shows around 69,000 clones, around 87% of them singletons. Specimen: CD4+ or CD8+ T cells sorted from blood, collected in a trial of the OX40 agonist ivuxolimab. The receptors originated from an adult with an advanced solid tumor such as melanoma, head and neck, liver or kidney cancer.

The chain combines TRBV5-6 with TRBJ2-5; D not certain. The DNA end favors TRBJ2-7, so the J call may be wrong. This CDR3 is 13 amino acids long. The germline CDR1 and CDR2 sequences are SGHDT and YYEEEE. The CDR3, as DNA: TGTGCCAGCAGCCGACTCGGGTCCTACGAGCAGTACTTC. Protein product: CASSRLGSYEQYF.

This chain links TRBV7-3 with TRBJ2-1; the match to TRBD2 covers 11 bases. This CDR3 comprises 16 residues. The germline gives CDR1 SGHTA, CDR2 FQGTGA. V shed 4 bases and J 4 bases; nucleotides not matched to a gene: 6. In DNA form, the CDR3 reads TGTGCCAGCAGCTCATTAGCGGGAGGGGCATACAATGAGCAGTTCTTC. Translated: CASSSLAGGAYNEQFF.

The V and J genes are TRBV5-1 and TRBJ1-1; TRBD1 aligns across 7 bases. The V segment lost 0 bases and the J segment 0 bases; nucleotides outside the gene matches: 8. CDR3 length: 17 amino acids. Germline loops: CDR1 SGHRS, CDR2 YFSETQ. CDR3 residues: CASSLEGTATLNTEAFF. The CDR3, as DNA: TGCGCCAGCAGCTTGGAAGGGACAGCTACCTTGAACACTGAAGCTTTCTTT.

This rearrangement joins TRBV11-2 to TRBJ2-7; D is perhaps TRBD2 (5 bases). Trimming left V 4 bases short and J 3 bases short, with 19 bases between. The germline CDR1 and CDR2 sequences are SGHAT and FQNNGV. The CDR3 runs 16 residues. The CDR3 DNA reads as TGTGCCAGCAGCTCTCCCGTTGAGAGGGTGGGCTACGAGCAGTACTTC. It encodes CASSSPVERVGYEQYF.

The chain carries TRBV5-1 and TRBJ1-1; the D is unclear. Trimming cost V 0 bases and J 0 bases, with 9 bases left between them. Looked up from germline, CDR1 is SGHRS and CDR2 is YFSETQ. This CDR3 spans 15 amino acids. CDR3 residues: CASSLEPFMNTEAFF. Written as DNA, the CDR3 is TGCGCCAGCAGCTTGGAACCGTTTATGAACACTGAAGCTTTCTTT.

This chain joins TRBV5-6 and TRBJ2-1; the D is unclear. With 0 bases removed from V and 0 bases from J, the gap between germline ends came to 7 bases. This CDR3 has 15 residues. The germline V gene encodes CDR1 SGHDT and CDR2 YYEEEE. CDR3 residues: CASSLDKSSYNEQFF. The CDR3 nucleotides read TGTGCCAGCAGCTTGGACAAGAGCTCCTACAATGAGCAGTTCTTC.

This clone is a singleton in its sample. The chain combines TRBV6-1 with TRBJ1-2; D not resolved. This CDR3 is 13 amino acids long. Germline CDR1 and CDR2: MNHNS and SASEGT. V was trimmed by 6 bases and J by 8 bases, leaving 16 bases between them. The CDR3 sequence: CASRAGRFLGYTF. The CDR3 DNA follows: TGTGCCAGCAGGGCAGGTCGTTTCTTAGGCTACACCTTC.

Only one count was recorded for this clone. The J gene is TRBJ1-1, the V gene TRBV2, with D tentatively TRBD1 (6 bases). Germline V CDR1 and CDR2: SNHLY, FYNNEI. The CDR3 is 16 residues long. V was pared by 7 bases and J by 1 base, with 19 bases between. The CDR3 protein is CASTLAFTGKNTEAFF. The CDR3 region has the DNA TGTGCCAGCACCTTGGCCTTTACAGGGAAGAACACTGAAGCTTTCTTT.

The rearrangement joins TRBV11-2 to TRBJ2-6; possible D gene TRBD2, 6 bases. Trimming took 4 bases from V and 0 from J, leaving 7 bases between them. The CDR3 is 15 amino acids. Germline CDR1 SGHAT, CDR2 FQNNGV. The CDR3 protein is CASSWGDSGANVLTF. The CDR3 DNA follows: TGTGCCAGCAGCTGGGGGGACTCTGGGGCCAACGTCCTGACTTTC.

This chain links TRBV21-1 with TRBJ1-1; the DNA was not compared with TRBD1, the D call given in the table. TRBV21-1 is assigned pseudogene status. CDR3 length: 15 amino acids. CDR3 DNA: TGTGCCAGCAGCAAAGAGGGACAGGGTAACACTGAAGCTTTCTTT. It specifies CASSKEGQGNTEAFF.

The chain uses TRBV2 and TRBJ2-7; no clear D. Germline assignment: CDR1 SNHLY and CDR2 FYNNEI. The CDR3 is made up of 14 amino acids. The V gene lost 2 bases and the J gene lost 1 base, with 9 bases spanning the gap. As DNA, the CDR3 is TGTGCCAGCAGTGAACCTAGGGATTCCTACGAGCAGTACTTC. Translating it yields CASSEPRDSYEQYF.

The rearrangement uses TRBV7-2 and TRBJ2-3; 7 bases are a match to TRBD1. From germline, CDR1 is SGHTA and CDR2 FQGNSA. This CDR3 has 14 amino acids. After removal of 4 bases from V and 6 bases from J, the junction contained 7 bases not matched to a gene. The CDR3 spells CASSSARRGDTQYF. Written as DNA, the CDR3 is TGTGCCAGCAGCTCAGCCCGCAGGGGGGATACGCAGTATTTT.

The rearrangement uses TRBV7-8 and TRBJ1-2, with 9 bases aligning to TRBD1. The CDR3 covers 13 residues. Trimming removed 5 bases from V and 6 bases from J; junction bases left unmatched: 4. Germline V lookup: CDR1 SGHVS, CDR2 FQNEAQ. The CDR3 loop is CASSLTGGDGYTF. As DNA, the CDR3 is TGTGCCAGCAGCCTAACAGGGGGCGATGGCTACACCTTC.

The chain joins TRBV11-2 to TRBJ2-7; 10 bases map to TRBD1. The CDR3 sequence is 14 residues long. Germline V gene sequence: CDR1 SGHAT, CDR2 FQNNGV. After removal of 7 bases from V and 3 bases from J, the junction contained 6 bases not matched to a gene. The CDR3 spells CASTVGTGDYEQYF. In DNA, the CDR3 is TGTGCCAGCACCGTAGGGACAGGGGACTACGAGCAGTACTTC.

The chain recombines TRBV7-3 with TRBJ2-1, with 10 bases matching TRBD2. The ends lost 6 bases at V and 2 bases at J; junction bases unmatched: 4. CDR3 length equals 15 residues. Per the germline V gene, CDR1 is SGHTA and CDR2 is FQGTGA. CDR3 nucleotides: TGTGCCAGCAGTCTACTAGCGGGGACCTACAATGAGCAGTTCTTC. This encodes CASSLLAGTYNEQFF.

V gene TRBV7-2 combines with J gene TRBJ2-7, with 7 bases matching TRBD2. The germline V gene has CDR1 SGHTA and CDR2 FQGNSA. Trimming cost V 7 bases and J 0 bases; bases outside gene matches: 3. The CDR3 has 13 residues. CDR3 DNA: TGTGCCAGCACGGGGGGAATCTCCTACGAGCAGTACTTC. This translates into CASTGGISYEQYF. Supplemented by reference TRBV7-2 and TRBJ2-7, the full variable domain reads GAGVSQSPSNKVTEKGKDVELRCDPISGHTALYWYRQSLGQGLEFLIYFQGNSAPDKSGLPSDRFSAERTGGSVSTLTIQRTQQEDSAVYLCASTGGISYEQYFGPGTRLTVT.

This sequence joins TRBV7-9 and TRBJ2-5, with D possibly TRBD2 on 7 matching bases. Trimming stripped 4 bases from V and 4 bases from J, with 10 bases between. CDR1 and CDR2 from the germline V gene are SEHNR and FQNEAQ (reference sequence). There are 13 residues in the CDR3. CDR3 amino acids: CASSWEGVETQYF. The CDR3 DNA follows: TGTGCCAGCAGCTGGGAGGGGGTAGAGACCCAGTACTTC.

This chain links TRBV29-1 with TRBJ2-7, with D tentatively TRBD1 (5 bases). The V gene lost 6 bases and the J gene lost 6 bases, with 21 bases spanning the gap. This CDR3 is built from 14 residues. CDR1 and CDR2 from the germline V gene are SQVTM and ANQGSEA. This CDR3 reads CSVRTGTGGAEQYF. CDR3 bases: TGCAGCGTCAGAACAGGAACCGGTGGGGCCGAGCAGTACTTC.

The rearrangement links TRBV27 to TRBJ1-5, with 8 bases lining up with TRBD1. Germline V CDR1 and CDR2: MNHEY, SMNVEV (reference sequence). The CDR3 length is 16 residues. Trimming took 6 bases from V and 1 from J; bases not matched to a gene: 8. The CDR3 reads CASSQSGGASNQPQHF. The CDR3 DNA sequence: TGTGCCAGCAGCCAATCAGGGGGCGCGAGCAATCAGCCCCAGCATTTT.

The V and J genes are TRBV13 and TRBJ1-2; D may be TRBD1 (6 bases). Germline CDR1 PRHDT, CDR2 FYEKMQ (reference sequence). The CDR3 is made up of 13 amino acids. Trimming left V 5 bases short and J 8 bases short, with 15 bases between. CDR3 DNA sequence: TGTGCCAGCAGCCTATCAGGGGATTACGGCTACACCTTC. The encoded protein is CASSLSGDYGYTF. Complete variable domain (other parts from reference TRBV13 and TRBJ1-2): AAGVIQSPRHLIKEKRETATLKCYPIPRHDTVYWYQQGPGQDPQFLISFYEKMQSDKGSIPDRFSAQQFSDYHSELNMSSLELGDSALYFCASSLSGDYGYTFGSGTRLTVV.

The CDR3 spells CATSHWGQVYEQYF. Here the CDR3 DNA reads TGTGCCACCAGCCACTGGGGACAGGTCTACGAGCAGTACTTC. The chain recombines TRBV15 with TRBJ2-7; 8 bases align to TRBD1. Germline V gene lookup returns CDR1 LNHNV and CDR2 YYDKDF (reference sequence). Trimming took 5 bases from V and 3 from J; bases not matched to a gene: 6. The CDR3 runs 14 residues.

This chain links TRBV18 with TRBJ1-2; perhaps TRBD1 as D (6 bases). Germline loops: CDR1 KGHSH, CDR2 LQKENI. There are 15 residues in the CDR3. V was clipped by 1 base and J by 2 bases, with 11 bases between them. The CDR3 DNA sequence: TGTGCCAGCTCACCACGAGGCCAGGGGAACTATGGCTACACCTTC. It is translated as CASSPRGQGNYGYTF.

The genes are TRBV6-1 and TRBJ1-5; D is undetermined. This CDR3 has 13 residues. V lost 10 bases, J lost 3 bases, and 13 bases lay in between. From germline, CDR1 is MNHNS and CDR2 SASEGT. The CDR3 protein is CATGGGFNQPQHF. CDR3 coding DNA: TGTGCCACCGGAGGTGGGTTCAATCAGCCCCAGCATTTT.

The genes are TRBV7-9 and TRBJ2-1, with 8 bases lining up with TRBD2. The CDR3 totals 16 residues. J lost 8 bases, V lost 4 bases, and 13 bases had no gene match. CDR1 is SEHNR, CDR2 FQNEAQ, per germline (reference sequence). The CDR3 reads CASSSTLSGKGDEQFF. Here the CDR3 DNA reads TGTGCCAGCAGCTCCACCCTTAGCGGGAAGGGGGATGAGCAGTTCTTC.

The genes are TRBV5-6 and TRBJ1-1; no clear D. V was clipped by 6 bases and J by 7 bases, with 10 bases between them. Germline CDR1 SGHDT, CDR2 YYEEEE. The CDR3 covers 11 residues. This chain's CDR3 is CASNGIGEAFF. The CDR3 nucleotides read TGTGCCAGCAACGGGATCGGTGAAGCTTTCTTT.

CDR3 nucleotides: TGTGCCAGTAGTCAAGTCCCGGGACTAGCGGGTACAAGCACAGATACGCAGTATTTT. It translates to CASSQVPGLAGTSTDTQYF. The chain couples TRBV19 to TRBJ2-3, with 12 bases matching TRBD2. The trim removed 5 bases at V and 0 bases at J, leaving 12 bases unmatched. The germline CDR1 and CDR2 sequences are LNHDA and SQIVND (reference sequence). There are 19 residues in the CDR3.

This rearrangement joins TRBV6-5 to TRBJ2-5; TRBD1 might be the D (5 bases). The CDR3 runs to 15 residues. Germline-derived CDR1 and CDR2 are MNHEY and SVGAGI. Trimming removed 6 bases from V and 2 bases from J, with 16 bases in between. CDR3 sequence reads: CASSRLRQRQETQYF. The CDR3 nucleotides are TGTGCCAGCAGCCGCCTAAGACAGCGACAAGAGACCCAGTACTTC.

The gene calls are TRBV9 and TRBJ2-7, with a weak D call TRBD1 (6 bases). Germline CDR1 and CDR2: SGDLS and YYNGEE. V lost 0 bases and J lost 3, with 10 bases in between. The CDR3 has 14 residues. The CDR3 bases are TGTGCCAGCAGCGTAGAAGGGGGTAACTACGAGCAGTACTTC. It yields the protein CASSVEGGNYEQYF.

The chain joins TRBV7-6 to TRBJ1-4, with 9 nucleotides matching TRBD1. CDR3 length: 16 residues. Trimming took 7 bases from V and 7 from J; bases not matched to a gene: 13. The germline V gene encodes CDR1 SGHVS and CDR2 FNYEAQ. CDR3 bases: TGTGCCAGCACCCTCTTAGCGGGACAGGGCAGTGAAAAACTGTTTTTT. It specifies CASTLLAGQGSEKLFF.

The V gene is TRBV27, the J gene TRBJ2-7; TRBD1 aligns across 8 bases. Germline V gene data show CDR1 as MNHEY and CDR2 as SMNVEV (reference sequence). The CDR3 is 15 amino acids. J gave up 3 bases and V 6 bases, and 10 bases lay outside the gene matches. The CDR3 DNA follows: TGTGCCAGCAGCCGAGGTGGGACAGGATTCTACGAGCAGTACTTC. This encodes CASSRGGTGFYEQYF.

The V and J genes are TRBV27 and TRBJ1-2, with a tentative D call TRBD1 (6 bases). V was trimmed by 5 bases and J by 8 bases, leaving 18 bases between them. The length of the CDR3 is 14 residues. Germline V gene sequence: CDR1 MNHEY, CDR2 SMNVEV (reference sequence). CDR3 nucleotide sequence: TGTGCCAGCAGTATTCAGGGGAGGTGGAGCGGCTACACCTTC. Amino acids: CASSIQGRWSGYTF.